This T cell receptor (beta chain) was sequenced during a study of shared clonotypes between healthy human individuals (TCRdb year 2020). Background on the whole study: A couple of women and three men aged 18 to 49 years were included in the cohort. Blood TCR repertoires of five healthy adults were deeply sequenced to estimate repertoire size and the extent of clonotype sharing between individuals. Different laboratories and diverse techniques were used to prepare libraries and sequence TCR repertoires, to increase sequencing depth and limit assay-specific biases. Per donor, leukapheresis produced somewhere between about 0.94 and 9.5 billion PBMCs. For each donor, CD4 naive and CD4 memory were each given three plates, CD8 naive was given two plates, and CD8 memory was given one plate.

Using the deep immunoSEQ assay, TCR CDR3 regions were amplified from genomic DNA by multiplex PCR. For each cell subset, the extracted genomic DNA was distributed evenly across all wells of several immunoSEQ 96-well plates, and each plate served as one replicate. For sorted subsets, about 210 ng of genomic DNA, equivalent to some 30,000 T cell genomes, went into each replicate PCR. Purified libraries were quantified with a Qubit 3.0 fluorometer, sized on a Bioanalyzer 2100, and re-quantified with the KAPA Library Quantification kit. Every immunoSEQ 96-well plate was sequenced on a separate single-read 150-cycle Illumina NextSeq 550 flow cell. Processing in the source paper ran as follows. The immunoSEQ output contained only junctional sequences without quality scores, so filtering could not match that applied to full-length reads. Sequences were annotated with PyIR, a Python wrapper for IgBLAST v1.9, and V/J genes and CDR3 were assigned using IMGT germline references. Reads with weak V/J assignments (E-value above 1e-6), missing CDR3, stop codons, out-of-frame junctions, or ambiguous translated residues were removed. V3J clonotypes were defined as sequences sharing the same inferred V gene, J gene, and CDR3 amino acid sequence. The percentage overlap between two repertoires was calculated by dividing the number of shared unique clonotypes by the size of the smaller repertoire. RTK rarefaction, the Chao1 estimator, and Recon v2.1 estimates of unobserved clonotypes were used to assess repertoire richness. For all TCRbeta clonotypes obtained by the gDNA method from a few donors, generation probabilities were computed with OLGA. Drawn from immuneACCESS, this table holds only the in-frame rearrangements with V and J called that TCRdb kept. Clones are partly lost; checked studies trace under half to an unresolved V gene and leave the rest unexplained. Clonal size and the V and J genes are those of that table, whereas D and trimming came from the DNA. This sample is represented by some 630,000 clones; 72% of them were singletons. The ten top clones hold approximately 2% of the sample.

Beyond this particular receptor, the publication reports: Incomplete sequencing was indicated by rarefaction of sorted-subset datasets, despite the large sequencing depth. Because the study included a small number of donors, the genetic and exposure-history diversity represented was limited. Compared with non-shared clonotypes, the clonotypes found in all four sorted-subset donors had higher generation probabilities. Pairwise subsampling led to the expectation that sequencing depth would affect the degree of clonotype sharing among donors. Around 5% of naive CD4, 3.5% of naive CD8, 2.3% of memory CD4, and about 0.4% of memory CD8 clonotypes were shared across several donors. Only blood was sampled, and tissue TCR repertoires likely differ from those in blood. Larger estimated clonotype richness was generally found for naive subsets than for memory subsets.

The donors were healthy, HIV-negative adults who had no recently reported acute infections or vaccinations. Only Caucasian adults living in Nashville, Tennessee, USA were represented among the donors. CD4+ T cells were enriched by magnetic negative selection, after which naive cells were positively selected on CD45RA and the negative fraction was taken as the memory subset. After blood collection by leukapheresis, PBMCs were isolated using Ficoll-Histopaque density gradient centrifugation and then cryopreserved in the vapor phase of liquid nitrogen. Purity and quantity of every magnetically sorted T cell population were checked by analytical flow cytometry. Genomic DNA was isolated from every sorted fraction and measured by UV absorbance on a Nanodrop 2000c. As to this clone: Its recognized antigen is unknown. Base qualities are not at hand, and no much larger clone is one base apart.

According to the germline V gene, CDR1 reads LGHNA and CDR2 reads YNFKEQ. The CDR3 has 15 amino acids, counting the end cysteine and phenylalanine. Only CDR3 DNA remains: 45 bases, in frame from the first base. The junction carries 6 bases between V and J, which are trimmed by 0 bases and 1 base respectively. The chain is assembled from TRBV4-2 and TRBJ2-2; no D gene is confidently identified. The receptor was derived from a woman aged 25 to 45 in good health. The sample was memory CD4+ T cells sorted from blood. The sample's cell subset or site label is to be understood as: CD45RA-negative fraction. The DNA is TGTGCCAGCAGCCAAGACATCGGGAACACCGGGGAGCTGTTTTTT. Its product reads: CASSQDIGNTGELFF.